The entry below describes one TCR beta chain. Per germline, CDR1 MNHNS and CDR2 SASEGT. V was shortened by 1 base and J by 7 bases, with 19 bases between the two germline ends. CDR3 length: 16 residues. These data originate in a study of blood T cell repertoires in COVID-19. In the original processing: The assay estimated nucleated cells by amplifying reference gene primers. TCRdb's copy holds only in-frame clones and misses some; the assay was immunoSEQ multiplex PCR. Clone size and the V and J calls come from that table; the DNA yielded D and trimming. The top ten clones hold 5% to 8% of a sample with some 270,000 clones, around 84% of them seen once.

The TCR originated in a woman in her 50s who had been exposed to COVID-19. The V call is TRBV6-1, the J call TRBJ2-5, with D possibly matching TRBD2 (5 bases). Material for sequencing was PBMCs or T cells enriched from blood (not recorded which). CDR3: CASSEVSPAVTGTQYF. The CDR3 coding sequence is TGTGCCAGCAGTGAAGTCTCCCCAGCGGTGACGGGGACCCAGTACTTC.